This TCR beta chain is from a study of T cell responses to AZD1222 COVID-19 vaccine. Looking at the study overall: Combined were second doses at about 4 or about 12 weeks. Broader study findings: Close to half of spike-specific TCRs reportedly recognize unmutated variant regions. White British people made up most donors, females outnumbered males, and clonal diversity was possibly underestimated.

The table came from immunoSEQ multiplex PCR; TCRdb's copy has only in-frame clones and leaves some out. The sample yields roughly 110,000 clones, roughly nine tenths seen once. This CDR3 is built from 13 residues. Germline V lookup: CDR1 LGHDT, CDR2 YNNKEL (reference sequence). V lost 3 bases, J lost 6 bases, and 11 bases lay in between. A remark on this clone: Its cognate antigen is unknown.

The chain employs TRBV3-1 (or the pseudogene TRBV3-2) and TRBJ1-1, with D perhaps TRBD1 (5 bases). The source of this sequence is an adult in good health. The sample in question was peripheral blood, obtained on day 0 of AZD1222 vaccination. The CDR3 here is CASSQGGIAEAFF. Written as DNA, the CDR3 is TGTGCCAGCAGCCAGGGGGGAATAGCTGAAGCTTTCTTT.